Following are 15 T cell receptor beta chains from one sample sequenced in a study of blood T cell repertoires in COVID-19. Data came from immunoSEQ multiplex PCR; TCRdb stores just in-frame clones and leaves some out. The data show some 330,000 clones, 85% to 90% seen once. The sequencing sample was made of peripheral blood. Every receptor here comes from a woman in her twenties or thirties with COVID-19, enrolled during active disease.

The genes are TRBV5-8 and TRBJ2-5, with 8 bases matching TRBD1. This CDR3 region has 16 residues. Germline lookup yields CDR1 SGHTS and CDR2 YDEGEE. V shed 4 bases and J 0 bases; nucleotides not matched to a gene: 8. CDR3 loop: CASSPGQALYQETQYF. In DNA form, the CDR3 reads TGTGCCAGCAGCCCGGGACAGGCATTGTACCAAGAGACCCAGTACTTC.

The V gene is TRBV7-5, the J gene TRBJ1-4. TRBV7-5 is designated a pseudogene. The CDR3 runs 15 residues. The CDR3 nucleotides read TGTGTCAGAAGCCTCCCCGGAGGGGCCCGGGAAAAACTGTTTTTT. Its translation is CVRSLPGGAREKLFF.

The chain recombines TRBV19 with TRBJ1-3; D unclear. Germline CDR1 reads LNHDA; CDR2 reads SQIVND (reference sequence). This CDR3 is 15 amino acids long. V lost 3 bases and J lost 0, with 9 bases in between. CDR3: CASSIDTSSGNTIYF. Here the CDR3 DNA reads TGTGCCAGTAGTATTGACACCAGCTCTGGAAACACCATATATTTT.

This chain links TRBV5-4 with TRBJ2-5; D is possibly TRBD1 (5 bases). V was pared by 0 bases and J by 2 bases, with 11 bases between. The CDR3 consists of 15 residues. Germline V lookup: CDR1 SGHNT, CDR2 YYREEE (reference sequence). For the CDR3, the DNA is TGTGCCAGCAGCTTGGGCCGACAGCGACAAGAGACCCAGTACTTC. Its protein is CASSLGRQRQETQYF.

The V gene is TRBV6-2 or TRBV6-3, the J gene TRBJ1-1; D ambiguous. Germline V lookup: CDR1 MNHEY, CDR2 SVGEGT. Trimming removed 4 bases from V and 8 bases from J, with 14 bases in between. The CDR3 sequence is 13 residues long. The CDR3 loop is CASSFSPLFEAFF. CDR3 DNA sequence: TGTGCCAGCAGTTTTTCGCCACTCTTCGAAGCTTTCTTT.

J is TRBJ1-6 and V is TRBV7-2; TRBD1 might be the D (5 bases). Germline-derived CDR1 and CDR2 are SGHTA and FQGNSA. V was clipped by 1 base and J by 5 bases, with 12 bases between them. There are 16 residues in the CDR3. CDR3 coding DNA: TGTGCCAGCAGCTTAGAATGGGGCCTGAATAATTCACCCCTCCACTTT. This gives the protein CASSLEWGLNNSPLHF.

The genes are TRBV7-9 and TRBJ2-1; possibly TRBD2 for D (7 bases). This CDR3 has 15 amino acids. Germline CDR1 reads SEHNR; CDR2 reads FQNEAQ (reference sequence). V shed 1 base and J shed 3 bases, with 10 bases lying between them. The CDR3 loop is CASSLGGGRYNEQFF. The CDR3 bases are TGTGCCAGCAGCTTAGGCGGGGGCCGCTACAATGAGCAGTTCTTC.

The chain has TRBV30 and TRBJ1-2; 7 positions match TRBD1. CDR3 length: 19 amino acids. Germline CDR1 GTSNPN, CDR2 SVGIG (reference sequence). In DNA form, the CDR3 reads TGTGCTCGGAGGTCGTCTACAGGGGCCGCGAGGGTAATGGGAGATGGCTACACCTTC. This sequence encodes CARRSSTGAARVMGDGYTF.

CDR3 DNA sequence: TGTGCCAGCAGCAAATCACAGGTGGTAGGTGGCTACACCTTC. It specifies CASSKSQVVGGYTF. The gene calls are TRBV14 and TRBJ1-2, with TRBD1 as a possible D gene (5 bases). V was trimmed by 5 bases and J by 7 bases, leaving 17 bases between them. The CDR3 spans 14 residues. Germline V gene lookup returns CDR1 SGHDN and CDR2 FVKESK.

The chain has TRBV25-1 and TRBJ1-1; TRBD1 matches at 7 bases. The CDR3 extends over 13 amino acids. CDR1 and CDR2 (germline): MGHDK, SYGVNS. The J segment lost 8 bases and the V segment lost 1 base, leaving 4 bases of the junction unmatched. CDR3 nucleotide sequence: TGTGCCAGCAGTGAATTCTCCAGGGGGGAAGCTTTCTTT. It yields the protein CASSEFSRGEAFF.

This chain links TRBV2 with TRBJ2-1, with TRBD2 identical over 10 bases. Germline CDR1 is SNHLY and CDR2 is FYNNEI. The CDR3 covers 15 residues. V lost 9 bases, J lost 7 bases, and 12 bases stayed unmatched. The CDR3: CASKRPSGRNNEQFF. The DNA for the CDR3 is TGTGCCAGTAAAAGACCTAGCGGGAGAAATAATGAGCAGTTCTTC.

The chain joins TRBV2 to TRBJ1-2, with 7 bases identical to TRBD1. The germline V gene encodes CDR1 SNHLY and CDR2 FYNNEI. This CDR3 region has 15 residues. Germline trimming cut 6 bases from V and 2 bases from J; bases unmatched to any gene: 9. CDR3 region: CASSLTGTENYGYTF. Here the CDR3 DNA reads TGTGCCAGCAGCCTAACCGGGACAGAGAACTATGGCTACACCTTC.

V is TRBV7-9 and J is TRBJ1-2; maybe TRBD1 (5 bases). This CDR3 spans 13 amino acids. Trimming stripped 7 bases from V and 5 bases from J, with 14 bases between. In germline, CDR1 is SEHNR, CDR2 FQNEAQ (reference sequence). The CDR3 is CASTETGEYGYTF. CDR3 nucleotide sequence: TGTGCCAGCACCGAAACGGGGGAGTATGGCTACACCTTC.

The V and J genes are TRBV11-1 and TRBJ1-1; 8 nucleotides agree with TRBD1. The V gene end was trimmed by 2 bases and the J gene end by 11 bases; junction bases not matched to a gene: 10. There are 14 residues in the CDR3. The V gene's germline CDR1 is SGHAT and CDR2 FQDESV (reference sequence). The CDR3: CASSLQQGGVRAFF. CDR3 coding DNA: TGTGCCAGCAGCTTACAACAGGGGGGAGTGAGGGCTTTCTTT.

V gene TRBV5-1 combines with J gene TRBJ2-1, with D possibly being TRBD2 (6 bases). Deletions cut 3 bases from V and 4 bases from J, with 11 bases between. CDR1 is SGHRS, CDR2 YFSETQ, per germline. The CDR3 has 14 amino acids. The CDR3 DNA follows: TGCGCCAGCAGCTCTGGGGGGAGTTACAATGAGCAGTTCTTC. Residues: CASSSGGSYNEQFF.